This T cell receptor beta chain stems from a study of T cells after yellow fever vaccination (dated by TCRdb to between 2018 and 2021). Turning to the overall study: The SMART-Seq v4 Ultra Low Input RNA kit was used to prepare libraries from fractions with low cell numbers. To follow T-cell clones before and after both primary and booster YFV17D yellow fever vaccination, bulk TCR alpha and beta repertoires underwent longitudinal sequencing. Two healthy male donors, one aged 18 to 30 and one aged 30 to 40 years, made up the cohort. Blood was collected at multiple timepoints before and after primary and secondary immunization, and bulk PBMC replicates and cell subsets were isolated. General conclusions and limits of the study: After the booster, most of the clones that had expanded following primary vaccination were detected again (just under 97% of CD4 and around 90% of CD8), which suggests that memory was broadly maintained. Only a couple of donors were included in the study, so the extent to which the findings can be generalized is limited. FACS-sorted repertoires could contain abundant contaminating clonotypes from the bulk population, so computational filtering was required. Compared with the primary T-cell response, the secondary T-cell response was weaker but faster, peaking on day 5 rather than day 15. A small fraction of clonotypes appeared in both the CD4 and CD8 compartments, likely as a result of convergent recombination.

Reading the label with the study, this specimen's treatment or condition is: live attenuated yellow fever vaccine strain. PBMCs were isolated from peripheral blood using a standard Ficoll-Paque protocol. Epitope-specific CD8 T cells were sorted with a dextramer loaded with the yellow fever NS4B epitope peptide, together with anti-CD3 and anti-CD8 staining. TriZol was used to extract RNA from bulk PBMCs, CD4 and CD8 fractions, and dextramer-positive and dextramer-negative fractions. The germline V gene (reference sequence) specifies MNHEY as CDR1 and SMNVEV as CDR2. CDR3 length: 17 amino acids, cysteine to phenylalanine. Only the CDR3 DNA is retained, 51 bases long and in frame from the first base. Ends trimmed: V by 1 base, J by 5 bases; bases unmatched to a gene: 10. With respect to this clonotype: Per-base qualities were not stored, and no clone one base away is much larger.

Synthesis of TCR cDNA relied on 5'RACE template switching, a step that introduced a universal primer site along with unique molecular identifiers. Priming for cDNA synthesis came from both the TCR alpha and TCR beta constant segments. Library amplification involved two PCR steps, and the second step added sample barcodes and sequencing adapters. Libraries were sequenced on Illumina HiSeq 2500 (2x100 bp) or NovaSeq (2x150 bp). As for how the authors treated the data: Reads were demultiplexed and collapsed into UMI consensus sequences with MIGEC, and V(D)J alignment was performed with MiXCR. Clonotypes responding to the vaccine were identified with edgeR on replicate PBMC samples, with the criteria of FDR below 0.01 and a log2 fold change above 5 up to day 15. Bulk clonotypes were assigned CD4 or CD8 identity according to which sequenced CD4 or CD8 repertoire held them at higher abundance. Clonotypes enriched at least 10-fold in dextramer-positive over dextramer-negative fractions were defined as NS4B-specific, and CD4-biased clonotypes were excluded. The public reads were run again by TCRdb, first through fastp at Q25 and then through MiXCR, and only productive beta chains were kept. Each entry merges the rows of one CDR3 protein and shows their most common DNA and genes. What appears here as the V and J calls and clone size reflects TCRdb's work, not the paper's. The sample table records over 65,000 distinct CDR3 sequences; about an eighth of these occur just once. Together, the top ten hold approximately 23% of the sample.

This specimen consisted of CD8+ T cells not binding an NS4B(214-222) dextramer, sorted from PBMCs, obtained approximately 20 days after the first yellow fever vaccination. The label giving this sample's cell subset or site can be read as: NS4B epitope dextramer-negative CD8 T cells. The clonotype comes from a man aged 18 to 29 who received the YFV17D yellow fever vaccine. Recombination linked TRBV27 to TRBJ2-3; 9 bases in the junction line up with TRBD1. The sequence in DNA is TGTGCCAGCAGTTTATTGATAGGGACAGGGTATGGAGATACGCAGTATTTT. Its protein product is CASSLLIGTGYGDTQYF.